This TCR beta chain was obtained from a study of blood T cell repertoires in COVID-19 (TCRdb year 2020). Describing the broader study: Collaborator samples came from the United States, Italy and Spain and covered acute and convalescent phases of COVID-19. The material from the prospective study consisted of cDNA or gDNA derived from T cells, B-cell-depleted T cells, or PBMCs. Subjects who had been exposed to COVID-19, were actively infected with it, or had recovered from it provided the deeply sampled blood TCRbeta repertoires that made up the dataset. The repertoires were made available in a free public database intended to serve as a resource for research on the immune response to SARS-CoV-2. The samples were drawn from two sources: the first 160 participants of the ongoing ImmuneRACE study, and fewer than 1,500 subjects contributed by 6 global collaborators. A de-identified subject ID, COVID-19 status, age in years and sex were almost always included in the sample metadata. Where available, HLA class I and class II types were taken from metadata supplied by the sample provider and were not determined by assay-based typing.

At one collaborating source in Seattle, patients were enrolled during active infection and were followed longitudinally through the course of disease. The collaborating institutions used their own protocols to collect whole blood in K2EDTA tubes. Collaborator samples were shipped for TCRbeta analysis as frozen whole blood, isolated PBMCs, or DNA extracted from either sample type. Cut back by 6 bases and 4 bases, the V and J ends lie 11 bases apart. Its CDR3 holds 13 amino acids, cysteine through phenylalanine. CDR3 DNA is the only sequence kept; it has 39 bases, read in frame from the first base. CDR1 is given as MNHEY and CDR2 as SVGAGI, both from the germline V gene. TCRbeta CDR3 regions were amplified from genomic DNA by means of the immunoSEQ Assay, a bias-controlled multiplex PCR. As for the authors' bioinformatics: Within the assay, amplification of reference gene primers was used to estimate how many nucleated cells each sample contained. To quantify the absolute abundance of each unique TCRbeta CDR3 rearrangement, sequence reads were collapsed and filtered. For each sample, productive Simpson clonality was calculated by taking the square root of Simpson's diversity index across productive rearrangements. Sourced from immuneACCESS, this table was stored by TCRdb with only in-frame sequences that have V and J called. A share of the clones is absent; for the studies checked, an unresolved V gene accounts for under half, and the remainder has no known explanation. V and J calls plus clone size are reproduced from that table; the DNA served to infer D and trimming. This sample is represented by roughly 320,000 clones; under 90% of them were singletons. Together, the top ten hold 1.5% to 2% of the sample.

Regarding this clone: Its antigen is unknown. No base quality information exists; no much larger clone differs at one position.

The paper as a whole reports these results and caveats: Clinical and demographic metadata were provided uncurated, with the amount varying by source and participant.

The sequenced material came from peripheral blood. This receptor chain uses TRBV6-5 and TRBJ2-3; the D gene is possibly TRBD2, with 7 bases matching. The sequence derives from a woman aged 25 to 39 with COVID-19, enrolled during active disease. The bases read TGTGCCAGCAGACGGGGGGCAGCAGATACGCAGTATTTT. This encodes CASRRGAADTQYF.